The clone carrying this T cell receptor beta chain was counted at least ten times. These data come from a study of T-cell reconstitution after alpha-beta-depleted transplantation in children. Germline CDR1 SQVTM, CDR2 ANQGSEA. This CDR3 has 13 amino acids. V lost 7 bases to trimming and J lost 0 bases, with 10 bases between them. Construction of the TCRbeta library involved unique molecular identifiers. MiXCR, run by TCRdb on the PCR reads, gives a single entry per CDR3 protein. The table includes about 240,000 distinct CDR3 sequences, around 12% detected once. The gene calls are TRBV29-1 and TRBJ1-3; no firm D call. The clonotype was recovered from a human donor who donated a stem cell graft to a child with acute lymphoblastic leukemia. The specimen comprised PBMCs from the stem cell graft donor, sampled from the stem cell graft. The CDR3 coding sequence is TGCAGCGGACTTATAGGCTCTGGAAACACCATATATTTT. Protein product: CSGLIGSGNTIYF.